The rows below give T cell receptor beta chains drawn from one sample of a study of blood T cells in healthy people across ages. One entry per CDR3 protein results from TCRdb running MiXCR on the 5' RACE reads. The table records some 900,000 distinct CDR3 sequences, around 49% of them present only once. Sequencing was done on a sample of blood. These receptors all come from a young man in good health. Each CDR3 is given with its conserved first and last residue. D genes are given only for firm matches. Part of the rows lack a size; the others show once, few, many or a class for expanded clones.

d_gene | j_gene | v_gene | abundance | CDR3aa | CDR3nt
. | TRBJ2-3 | TRBV20-1 | many | CSANDRSSTDTQYF | TGCAGTGCTAATGACAGATCTAGCACAGATACGCAGTATTTT
. | TRBJ2-3 | TRBV4-2 | . | CASSQDGAHVDTQYF | TGTGCCAGCAGCCAAGATGGGGCGCATGTTGATACGCAGTATTTT
TRBD2 | TRBJ2-1 | TRBV7-3 | . | CASSRTGGASYNEQFF | TGTGCCAGCAGCCGCACGGGGGGGGCTTCCTACAATGAGCAGTTCTTC
TRBD1 | TRBJ1-6 | TRBV6-5 | few | CASSYDRGTRNSPLHF | TGTGCCAGCAGTTACGACAGGGGGACGCGTAATTCACCCCTCCACTTT
. | TRBJ2-5 | TRBV7-2 | . | CASSSPMAGGETQYF | TGTGCCAGCAGCTCTCCTATGGCCGGGGGAGAGACCCAGTACTTC
TRBD1 | TRBJ1-5 | TRBV29-1 | . | CSAMQGVHQPQHF | TGCAGCGCGATGCAGGGGGTTCATCAGCCCCAGCATTTT
. | TRBJ1-4 | TRBV7-2 | few | CASSPGPESHEKLFF | TGTGCCAGCAGCCCGGGACCCGAATCACATGAAAAACTGTTTTTT
. | TRBJ2-4 | TRBV9 | . | CASSDGPGVLAKNIQYF | TGTGCCAGCAGCGATGGTCCAGGTGTACTAGCCAAAAACATTCAGTACTTC
. | TRBJ2-7 | TRBV9 | . | CASSLSGYNEQYF | TGTGCCAGCAGCCTCAGCGGGTACAATGAGCAGTACTTC
TRBD1 | TRBJ2-1 | TRBV4-1 | . | CASSQEMDRGRNEQFF | TGCGCCAGCAGCCAAGAAATGGACAGGGGGCGGAATGAGCAGTTCTTC
. | TRBJ2-3 | TRBV10-3 | few | CAISELVGSPDTQYF | TGTGCCATCAGTGAGTTGGTGGGGAGCCCAGATACGCAGTATTTT
. | TRBJ2-1 | TRBV5-1 | few | CASSGGLSSYNEQFF | TGCGCCAGCAGCGGAGGACTGAGCTCCTACAATGAGCAGTTCTTC
TRBD1 | TRBJ1-5 | TRBV3-1 | . | CASSQGVGTVQHF | TGTGCCAGCAGCCAAGGGGTAGGGACAGTCCAGCATTTT
. | TRBJ1-5 | TRBV7-6 | . | CASNKTGNSNQPQHF | TGTGCCAGCAACAAGACGGGGAATAGCAATCAGCCCCAGCATTTT
TRBD1 | TRBJ2-5 | TRBV6-4 | few | CASRSWDSREKQYF | TGTGCCAGCCGGTCTTGGGACAGCAGAGAAAAGCAGTACTTC
TRBD1 | TRBJ1-1 | TRBV3-1 | few | CASRDTGTGGAVEAFF | TGTGCCAGCAGGGATACCGGGACAGGGGGCGCCGTTGAAGCTTTCTTT
TRBD1 | TRBJ1-6 | TRBV4-3 | . | CASSQVTGQGTSPLHF | TGCGCCAGCAGCCAAGTCACCGGACAGGGGACTTCACCCCTCCACTTT
. | TRBJ1-4 | TRBV7-2 | few | CASSFGQGYEKLFF | TGTGCCAGCAGCTTCGGGCAGGGGTATGAAAAACTGTTTTTT
. | TRBJ2-3 | TRBV5-1 | . | CASRFGPGSTDTQYF | TGCGCCAGCAGATTTGGGCCGGGTAGCACAGATACGCAGTATTTT
. | TRBJ2-1 | TRBV27 | few | CASSFGRGRAQFF | TGTGCCAGCAGTTTTGGCAGGGGTCGCGCGCAGTTCTTC
. | TRBJ2-7 | TRBV7-9 | few | CASSLPGTGSYEQYF | TGTGCCAGCAGCTTACCCGGGACTGGATCCTACGAGCAGTACTTC
. | TRBJ2-7 | TRBV7-2 | few | CASSLSPWYEQYF | TGTGCCAGCAGCTTATCCCCATGGTACGAGCAGTACTTC
. | TRBJ1-5 | TRBV18 | few | CASSSSVGRGSQPQHF | TGTGCCAGCTCGTCGTCTGTTGGAAGGGGAAGTCAGCCCCAGCATTTT
TRBD2 | TRBJ2-7 | TRBV6-2/TRBV6-3 | few | CASSRTSGGALSYNEQYF | TGTGCCAGCAGTCGGACTAGCGGGGGGGCCTTGTCCTACAATGAGCAGTACTTC
. | TRBJ1-5 | TRBV4-2 | few | CASSQDGIRHSNQPQHF | TGTGCCAGCAGCCAAGATGGCATCAGGCATAGCAATCAGCCCCAGCATTTT
TRBD1 | TRBJ2-2 | TRBV29-1 | . | CSVGLGQGVNTGELFF | TGCAGCGTTGGGTTGGGACAGGGGGTTAACACCGGGGAGCTGTTTTTT
. | TRBJ2-1 | TRBV7-2 | few | CASSPGHEQFF | TGTGCCAGCAGTCCCGGGCATGAGCAGTTCTTC
TRBD2 | TRBJ2-2 | TRBV4-1 | . | CASSSRLAGVATGELFF | TGCGCCAGCAGCTCACGACTAGCGGGAGTGGCTACCGGGGAGCTGTTTTTT
TRBD2 | TRBJ2-1 | TRBV4-1 | . | CASRPSAGGQNEQFF | TGCGCCAGCCGTCCGTCAGCGGGGGGGCAAAATGAGCAGTTCTTC
. | TRBJ2-1 | TRBV6-2/TRBV6-3 | . | CASLAVDYNEQFF | TGTGCCAGCTTAGCGGTGGATTACAATGAGCAGTTCTTC
. | TRBJ2-7 | TRBV7-9 | . | CASSNLKNYEQYF | TGTGCCAGCAGCAATCTTAAGAACTACGAGCAGTACTTC
. | TRBJ2-3 | TRBV7-2 | few | CASNPGTTDTQYF | TGTGCCAGCAACCCGGGGACCACAGATACGCAGTATTTT
. | TRBJ2-1 | TRBV5-1 | many | CASSLNGLSYNEQFF | TGCGCCAGCAGCTTAAACGGGCTCTCCTACAATGAGCAGTTCTTC
TRBD2 | TRBJ2-3 | TRBV7-2 | few | CASSSLAGAPDTQYF | TGTGCCAGCAGCTCCCTAGCGGGGGCCCCAGATACGCAGTATTTT
. | TRBJ1-5 | TRBV28 | . | CVSFQSNQPQHF | TGTGTCAGCTTTCAGTCCAATCAGCCCCAGCATTTT
. | TRBJ2-3 | TRBV6-5 | . | CASREQGGSTDTQYF | TGTGCCAGCAGAGAACAGGGAGGTAGCACAGATACGCAGTATTTT
TRBD2 | TRBJ2-1 | TRBV6-2/TRBV6-3 | . | CASSYGREGYNEQFF | TGTGCCAGCAGTTACGGCAGGGAGGGGTACAATGAGCAGTTCTTC
. | TRBJ1-4 | TRBV12-3/TRBV12-4 | . | CASSFGGAPTNEKLFF | TGTGCCAGCAGTTTCGGAGGAGCCCCAACTAATGAAAAACTGTTTTTT
TRBD1 | TRBJ2-5 | TRBV4-1 | . | CASSHDWTGARETQYF | TGCGCCAGCAGCCACGACTGGACAGGGGCACGGGAGACCCAGTACTTC
TRBD1 | TRBJ1-2 | TRBV10-3 | . | CAITGTAFNYGYTF | TGTGCCATCACCGGGACAGCTTTTAACTATGGCTACACCTTC
TRBD1 | TRBJ1-1 | TRBV18 | . | CASSMGQGAPGTEAFF | TGTGCCAGCTCCATGGGACAGGGGGCGCCGGGGACTGAAGCTTTCTTT
. | TRBJ2-5 | TRBV5-1 | . | CASSFTQGRETQYF | TGCGCCAGCAGTTTTACGCAGGGTCGGGAGACCCAGTACTTC
TRBD2 | TRBJ2-1 | TRBV3-1 | few | CASSPGGARSYNEQFF | TGTGCCAGCAGCCCCGGGGGGGCCCGCTCCTACAATGAGCAGTTCTTC
. | TRBJ1-3 | TRBV12-3/TRBV12-4 | once | CASSLPYGRVGSNTIYF | TGTGCCAGCAGTTTACCCTACGGCAGGGTAGGCAGTAACACCATATATTTT
. | TRBJ1-1 | TRBV7-9 | . | CASNSPGGWTEAFF | TGTGCCAGCAACAGCCCCGGAGGGTGGACTGAAGCTTTCTTT
. | TRBJ2-6 | TRBV25-1 | few | CASSESFSGANVLTF | TGTGCCAGCAGTGAATCCTTTTCTGGGGCCAACGTCCTGACTTTC
TRBD2 | TRBJ2-2 | TRBV4-2 | . | CASSHSGTRNTGELFF | TGTGCCAGCAGTCACTCCGGGACTAGGAACACCGGGGAGCTGTTTTTT
TRBD2 | TRBJ2-3 | TRBV2 | . | CASSVLSRVAGRADTQYF | TGTGCCAGCAGTGTTCTTTCCCGTGTAGCGGGGCGCGCAGATACGCAGTATTTT
TRBD1 | TRBJ2-1 | TRBV5-4 | . | CASSSKQDRGAGNEQFF | TGTGCCAGCAGCTCTAAACAAGACAGGGGCGCAGGGAATGAGCAGTTCTTC
. | TRBJ1-5 | TRBV20-1 | . | CSASLGPNNQPQHF | TGCAGTGCTAGTCTCGGCCCAAACAATCAGCCCCAGCATTTT
. | TRBJ1-1 | TRBV20-1 | . | CSAPAQGAEAFF | TGCAGTGCACCGGCCCAGGGCGCTGAAGCTTTCTTT
. | TRBJ2-7 | TRBV20-1 | few | CSARRVTGTPEQYF | TGCAGTGCTAGAAGAGTGACAGGGACTCCCGAGCAGTACTTC
. | TRBJ2-5 | TRBV29-1 | . | CSATRLIQETQYF | TGCAGCGCAACGAGACTGATACAAGAGACCCAGTACTTC
TRBD2 | TRBJ2-1 | TRBV4-3 | . | CASSQEAGLAGLSSYNEQFF | TGCGCCAGCAGCCAAGAAGCGGGACTAGCGGGACTGAGCTCCTACAATGAGCAGTTCTTC
. | TRBJ1-4 | TRBV9 | . | CASSESGGWSEKLFF | TGTGCCAGCAGTGAGTCCGGGGGCTGGAGTGAAAAACTGTTTTTT